This T cell receptor beta chain emerged from a study of CD8 T cells in ankylosing spondylitis. This clonotype was counted at least ten times. Antigen specificity is unknown. V dropped 4 bases and J dropped 5 bases, with 11 bases sitting between them. Germline lookup yields CDR1 SGHDN and CDR2 FVKESK. This CDR3 spans 14 amino acids. Study-level findings and limits: According to the report, clones linked to the disease were significantly enriched in matched synovial fluid samples taken from ankylosing spondylitis patients. Researchers report that disease-linked clones proved CD8+ and relatively rare in peripheral blood. Earlier work had already found some motif variants in reactive arthritis synovial fluid and blood.

Quantitative 5'-RACE was performed with molecular barcodes, and it yielded the TCR beta libraries. TCRdb analysed the 5' RACE reads with MiXCR anew, one entry per CDR3 protein. The data contain under 250,000 distinct CDR3 sequences, 8% to 11% of them seen just once; the ten biggest clones take up 2.6%. Sequenced: blood, either unsorted or a sorted T cell fraction (not recorded which). The TCR comes from a male donor with ankylosing spondylitis or in good health (not recorded which). J is TRBJ1-4 and V is TRBV14; tentatively, D is TRBD1 (6 bases). In DNA form, the CDR3 reads TGTGCCAGCAGCCCACAGGGATCGAATGAAAAACTGTTTTTT. This gives the protein CASSPQGSNEKLFF.